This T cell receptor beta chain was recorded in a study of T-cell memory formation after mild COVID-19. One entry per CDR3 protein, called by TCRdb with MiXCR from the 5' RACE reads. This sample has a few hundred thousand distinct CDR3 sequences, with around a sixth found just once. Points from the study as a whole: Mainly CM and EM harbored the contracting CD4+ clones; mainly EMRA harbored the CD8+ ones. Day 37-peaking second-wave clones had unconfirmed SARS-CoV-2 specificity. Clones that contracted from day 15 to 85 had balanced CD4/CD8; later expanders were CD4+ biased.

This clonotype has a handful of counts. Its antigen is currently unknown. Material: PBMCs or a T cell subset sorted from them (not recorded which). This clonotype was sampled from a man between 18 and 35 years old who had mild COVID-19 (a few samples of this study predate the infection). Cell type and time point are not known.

CDR3 sequence: CASSPETGGFGTQYF. In nucleotides, the CDR3 is TGTGCCAGCAGCCCCGAGACAGGGGGCTTCGGGACCCAGTACTTC. The chain has TRBV7-2 and TRBJ2-5; TRBD1 matches 10 bases. V gave up 5 bases and J gave up 7 bases; unmatched junction bases: 10. Germline values: CDR1 SGHTA, CDR2 FQGNSA. The CDR3 is 15 amino acids.